The next 7 T cell receptor beta chains were all read from a single sample in a study of post-analysis software for immune sequencing data. For these TCRs, the target antigens are not known. The library was made from cDNA and included unique molecular identifiers. TCRdb fed the PCR reads into MiXCR, producing one record per CDR3 protein. The sample lists about 150,000 distinct CDR3 sequences, over 25% occurring once. Study-wide results and caveats: Five or six TRBV segments were more frequent in patients than controls; TRBV5-6, TRBV5-1 and TRBV20-1 belonged to this group.

Material: blood. These receptors were collected from a girl between 5 and 17 years old with multiple sclerosis.

The genes are TRBV12-3 or TRBV12-4 and TRBJ1-6, with D possibly TRBD1 on 5 matching bases. Deletions cut 3 bases from V and 6 bases from J, with 12 bases between. The CDR3 runs to 15 residues. The CDR3 sequence is CASSFGGATNSPLHF. The DNA of the CDR3 is TGTGCCAGCAGTTTTGGCGGGGCTACTAATTCACCCCTCCACTTT.

The rearrangement links TRBV5-1 to TRBJ2-3, with D possibly TRBD2 on 5 matching bases. Germline CDR1 reads SGHRS; CDR2 reads YFSETQ. Trimming cost V 4 bases and J 4 bases, with 22 bases left between them. This CDR3 is 17 amino acids long. The CDR3 region is CASSVGMGSLSADTQYF. The CDR3 DNA follows: TGCGCCAGCAGCGTGGGCATGGGCAGCCTTAGCGCAGATACGCAGTATTTT.

A word on this clonotype: A read error may explain this, as a much larger clone is one base away. The chain uses TRBV12-3 or TRBV12-4 and TRBJ1-5, with D perhaps TRBD1 (5 bases). CDR3 length: 14 residues. V dropped 1 base and J dropped 5 bases, with 9 bases sitting between them. The CDR3 spells CASSLEGADQPQHF. In nucleotides, the CDR3 is TGTGCCAGCAGTTTAGAAGGGGCCGATCAGCCCCAGCATTTT.

The chain couples TRBV12-3 or TRBV12-4 to TRBJ1-2; possible D gene TRBD1, 5 bases. CDR3 length: 11 residues. Between the trimmed V and J ends, which lost 1 base and 12 bases, there was a span of 9 bases. CDR3 DNA: TGTGCCAGCAGTTTAGTAGGGGTCGACACCTTC. It is translated as CASSLVGVDTF.

This clonotype was seen at least ten times. The genes are TRBV29-1 and TRBJ2-5, with 8 bases aligning to TRBD1. With 3 bases clipped from V and 3 bases from J, the junction kept 3 bases outside the gene matches. This CDR3 contains 13 residues. Germline V gene lookup returns CDR1 SQVTM and CDR2 ANQGSEA. CDR3 nucleotides: TGCAGCGTTGAGGGACAGGTTAAAGAGACCCAGTACTTC. Translation gives CSVEGQVKETQYF. Variable domain in full (rest from reference TRBV29-1 and TRBJ2-5): SAVISQKPSRDICQRGTSLTIQCQVDSQVTMMFWYRQQPGQSLTLIATANQGSEATYESGFVIDKFPISRPNLTFSTLTVSNMSPEDSSIYLCSVEGQVKETQYFGPGTRLLVL.

Note on this clonotype: Possible read error: a much larger clone is one base away. This chain uses TRBV10-3 with TRBJ1-1; 11 positions agree with TRBD1. CDR1 ENHRY and CDR2 SYGVKD come from the germline V gene. This CDR3 contains 14 residues. The CDR3 sequence: CAISRDRGDTETFF. CDR3 DNA: TGTGCCATCAGTCGGGACAGGGGGGACACTGAAACTTTCTTT.

This clonotype was recorded only once. This rearrangement joins TRBV28 to TRBJ2-3; perhaps TRBD2 as D (5 bases). Germline V CDR1 and CDR2: MDHEN, SYDVKM. V was cut by 5 bases and J by 7 bases, with 10 bases left in between. The CDR3 contains 12 residues. The CDR3 region is CASSPRGYTQYF. CDR3 DNA: TGTGCCAGCAGTCCCCGGGGATATACGCAGTATTTT.